The 21 T cell receptor beta chains presented below share a single source sample, sequenced in a study of radiation and T cells in renal cell carcinoma. TCRdb keeps only in-frame clones here, not all; method: immunoSEQ multiplex PCR. The table shows roughly 58,000 clones, with 60% to 85% occurring only once. The time point here: blood 4 weeks post-SBRT, at nephrectomy. This sample's treatment: 15 Gy SBRT to primary tumor, nephrectomy 4 weeks later. Sequencing was performed on blood, taken from a patient whose treatment included radiotherapy and nephrectomy. The source of these receptors is a man in his 60s with renal cell carcinoma.

Points on this clone: Germline is not matched at one junction end, which may reflect a read error. CDR3 sequence (DNA): TGTGCCAGCAGTTTTCACAGGGATTTGGAAGCTCTCTTT. Translated: CASSFHRDLEALF. The chain links TRBV27 to TRBJ1-1; D may be TRBD1 (6 bases). CDR1 MNHEY and CDR2 SMNVEV come from the germline V gene (reference sequence). There are 13 residues in the CDR3.

In its sample, this clone was seen once. The chain links TRBV5-1 to TRBJ1-2; TRBD1 might be the D (5 bases). Germline CDR1 is SGHRS and CDR2 is YFSETQ. The CDR3 totals 17 residues. V lost 4 bases and J 1 base, leaving 20 bases between the germline ends. The CDR3 DNA is TGCGCCAGCAGCCGGAGGGAACAGGCGGCGAATAACTATGGCTACACCTTC. This translates into CASSRREQAANNYGYTF. Supplemented by reference TRBV5-1 and TRBJ1-2, the full variable domain reads KAGVTQTPRYLIKTRGQQVTLSCSPISGHRSVSWYQQTPGQGLQFLFEYFSETQRNKGNFPGRFSGRQFSNSRSEMNVSTLELGDSALYLCASSRREQAANNYGYTFGSGTRLTVV.

The chain carries TRBV5-1 and TRBJ2-1, with D unresolved. V lost 2 bases and J lost 6, with 3 bases in between. This CDR3 spans 11 amino acids. In germline, CDR1 is SGHRS, CDR2 YFSETQ. CDR3 coding DNA: TGCGCCAGCAGCTTCGCCAATGAGCAGTTCTTC. Translated, it gives CASSFANEQFF.

This chain connects TRBV14 to TRBJ2-1; 13 positions agree with TRBD2. CDR1 and CDR2 (germline): SGHDN, FVKESK. After removal of 4 bases from V and 10 bases from J, the junction contained 7 bases not matched to a gene. The CDR3 sequence is 15 residues long. The CDR3 region is CASSPRTSGRWEQFF. The CDR3 DNA sequence: TGTGCCAGCAGCCCCCGGACTAGCGGGAGATGGGAGCAGTTCTTC.

This clone showed up just once. The chain couples TRBV28 to TRBJ1-5; 9 positions match TRBD1. Trimming removed 5 bases from V and 4 bases from J; junction bases left unmatched: 6. Germline lookup yields CDR1 MDHEN and CDR2 SYDVKM. CDR3 length equals 15 residues. The CDR3 reads CASSRAGTGNQPQHF. The CDR3 coding sequence is TGTGCCAGCAGTCGAGCCGGGACAGGGAATCAGCCCCAGCATTTT.

This chain uses TRBV6-1 with TRBJ2-3, with D unclear. The germline gives CDR1 MNHNS, CDR2 SASEGT. Trimming shortened V by 3 bases and J by 0 bases, and 4 bases separated the two germline ends. This CDR3 region has 13 residues. The CDR3 here is CASSDPSTDTQYF. The CDR3 DNA follows: TGTGCCAGCAGTGATCCGAGCACAGATACGCAGTATTTT.

The rearrangement uses TRBV6-1 and TRBJ2-7; 7 positions match TRBD1. This CDR3 contains 15 residues. Unmatched junction bases numbered 11, after V lost 5 bases and J lost 4 bases. Germline assignment: CDR1 MNHNS and CDR2 SASEGT. The CDR3 region has the DNA TGTGCCAGCAGTTCCAAACTCGGGACAGAATACGAGCAGTACTTC. Translated: CASSSKLGTEYEQYF.

The CDR3 region has the DNA TGTGCCAGCAGCTCCGACAGCTTCGCCTACAATGAGCAGTTCTTC. It is translated as CASSSDSFAYNEQFF. The chain uses TRBV11-2 and TRBJ2-1; D might be TRBD1 (5 bases). The length of the CDR3 is 15 residues. Germline values: CDR1 SGHAT, CDR2 FQNNGV. Trimming removed 4 bases at V and 2 bases at J, with 12 bases between.

The chain combines TRBV6-1 with TRBJ1-6; no definite D call. Germline V gene lookup returns CDR1 MNHNS and CDR2 SASEGT. CDR3 length equals 13 residues. Trimming stripped 6 bases from V and 9 bases from J, with 12 bases between. The CDR3 loop reads CASRLNLRSPLHF. CDR3 coding DNA: TGTGCCAGCAGGCTCAATTTGCGTTCACCCCTCCACTTT.

V and J are TRBV20-1 and TRBJ1-3, with D uncertain. The length of the CDR3 is 11 residues. CDR1 is DFQATT, CDR2 SNEGSKA, per germline (reference sequence). V was cut by 6 bases and J by 2 bases, with 5 bases left in between. CDR3 DNA: TGCAGTGCGTACGCTGGAAACACCATATATTTT. Translating gives CSAYAGNTIYF.

This clone was seen a handful of times. The chain employs TRBV5-1 and TRBJ1-1; the match to TRBD1 covers 9 bases. Losses at the gene ends were 4 bases for V and 3 bases for J; bases not matched to a gene: 4. This CDR3 has 14 amino acids. Germline CDR1 reads SGHRS; CDR2 reads YFSETQ. CDR3 DNA sequence: TGCGCCAGCAGCCCAAGGACAGGGGACACTGAAGCTTTCTTT. Translating it yields CASSPRTGDTEAFF. The variable domain in full, completed from reference TRBV5-1 and TRBJ1-1, reads KAGVTQTPRYLIKTRGQQVTLSCSPISGHRSVSWYQQTPGQGLQFLFEYFSETQRNKGNFPGRFSGRQFSNSRSEMNVSTLELGDSALYLCASSPRTGDTEAFFGQGTRLTVV.

The V call is TRBV9, the J call TRBJ1-2; 7 bases map to TRBD1. CDR3 length: 13 amino acids. Germline V lookup: CDR1 SGDLS, CDR2 YYNGEE. V trimming: 3 bases; J trimming: 2 bases; junction bases outside the gene matches: 1. DNA of the CDR3: TGTGCCAGCAGCGAGGGACAGAACTATGGCTACACCTTC. It is translated as CASSEGQNYGYTF.

This clone occurred a few times. The chain has TRBV7-2 and TRBJ2-3; TRBD1 or TRBD2 may be the D gene (5 bases each). The CDR3 is 14 residues long. Looked up from germline, CDR1 is SGHTA and CDR2 is FQGNSA. V gave up 6 bases and J gave up 0 bases, with 10 bases separating them. CDR3 sequence: CASRPGRSTDTQYF. CDR3 coding DNA: TGTGCCAGCAGGCCGGGACGGAGCACAGATACGCAGTATTTT.

The rearrangement links TRBV6-6 to TRBJ2-7; a weak D match, TRBD1 (5 bases). The CDR3 spans 13 residues. The germline V and J ends were trimmed by 7 bases and 5 bases, with 15 bases remaining between them. The germline CDR1 and CDR2 sequences are MNHNY and SVGAGI (reference sequence). The DNA of the CDR3 is TGTGCCAGCACCCTTCAGGGTAACGACGAGCAGTACTTC. Its translation is CASTLQGNDEQYF.

This clone was recorded only once. The genes are TRBV6-5 and TRBJ1-1, with TRBD1 matching 8 bases. J was trimmed by 5 bases and V by 4 bases; bases with no gene match: 9. The length of the CDR3 is 15 residues. From germline, CDR1 is MNHEY and CDR2 SVGAGI. This CDR3 reads CASSSGGFEGTEAFF. CDR3 bases: TGTGCCAGCAGTTCAGGGGGCTTTGAAGGAACTGAAGCTTTCTTT.

This clone was seen a single time. The chain uses TRBV7-8 and TRBJ2-7; D call uncertain. Germline CDR1 is SGHVS and CDR2 is FQNEAQ. The CDR3 sequence is 14 residues long. Trimming removed 2 bases at V and 0 bases at J, with 8 bases between. CDR3 protein: CASSLSGSSYEQYF. Written as DNA, the CDR3 is TGTGCCAGCAGCTTATCAGGCAGCTCCTACGAGCAGTACTTC.

This clone occurred a few times. The chain is built from TRBV2 and TRBJ1-6; no clear D. The CDR3 has 16 residues. Germline V gene sequence: CDR1 SNHLY, CDR2 FYNNEI. Trimming took 1 base from V and 0 from J, leaving 7 bases between them. CDR3 sequence: CASSEGLSSYNSPLHF. The CDR3 nucleotides read TGTGCCAGCAGTGAAGGTCTAAGCTCCTATAATTCACCCCTCCACTTT.

The chain's CDR3 is CASSFNSGGAYEQYF. CDR3 sequence (DNA): TGTGCCAGCAGCTTCAACAGCGGGGGGGCATACGAGCAGTACTTC. The chain recombines TRBV11-2 with TRBJ2-7; 10 bases align to TRBD2. CDR3 length equals 15 residues. Germline CDR1 and CDR2: SGHAT and FQNNGV. Unmatched junction bases numbered 6, after V lost 3 bases and J lost 4 bases. Full variable domain (rest looked up from reference TRBV11-2 and TRBJ2-7): EAGVAQSPRYKIIEKRQSVAFWCNPISGHATLYWYQQILGQGPKLLIQFQNNGVVDDSQLPKDRFSAERLKGVDSTLKIQPAKLEDSAVYLCASSFNSGGAYEQYFGPGTRLTVT.

This clone has a single count. The chain recombines TRBV19 with TRBJ2-2, with D maybe TRBD2 (5 bases). Trimming took off 3 bases at V and 6 bases at J, with 8 bases between the two ends. The CDR3 length is 13 residues. The V gene's germline CDR1 is LNHDA and CDR2 SQIVND (reference sequence). The CDR3 nucleotides read TGTGCCAGTAGTATTGTGGGAGCCGGGGAGCTGTTTTTT. This gives the protein CASSIVGAGELFF.

This sequence joins TRBV10-1 and TRBJ1-3; D uncertain. V was shortened by 4 bases and J by 2 bases, with 6 bases between the two germline ends. CDR3 length equals 13 residues. CDR1 WNHNN and CDR2 SYGVQD come from the germline V gene (reference sequence). CDR3 residues: CASSVDPGNTIYF. CDR3 coding DNA: TGCGCCAGCAGTGTGGACCCTGGAAACACCATATATTTT.

Written as DNA, the CDR3 is TGTGCCAGCTCACCACGTGGGTACGACACTGAAGCTTTCTTT. It specifies CASSPRGYDTEAFF. The rearrangement links TRBV18 to TRBJ1-1, with D unclear. The CDR3 contains 14 residues. Per the germline V gene, CDR1 is KGHSH and CDR2 is LQKENI. Trimming took 1 base from V and 3 from J, leaving 9 bases between them.